The sequence of this T cell receptor (beta chain) was determined in a study of cytomegalovirus exposure and HLA in healthy donors. PCR was performed using 60 Vbeta and 13 Jbeta primers. Clones were sequenced by immunoSEQ multiplex PCR, and TCRdb holds only the in-frame ones, with some missing. The table lists around 99,000 clones, around four fifths of them singletons. In germline, CDR1 is SGHNT, CDR2 YYREEE (reference sequence). The trim removed 4 bases at V and 10 bases at J, leaving 10 bases unmatched. The CDR3 length is 16 residues. V is TRBV5-4 and J is TRBJ2-1; 14 bases match TRBD2. Sequencing was done on a sample of PBMCs. The clonotype originates from a woman aged 45-59 years in good health and CMV-seropositive. CDR3 bases: TGTGCCAGCAGCGCCTGGACTAGCGGGAGGAGGGGGGAGCAGTTCTTC. Translation: CASSAWTSGRRGEQFF.